This passage covers 31 T cell receptor beta chains from one sample sequenced in a study of glioma-infiltrating T cells. Using RNA template, CDR3s of TCR alpha and beta were amplified with iRepertoire arm-PCR. In TCRdb, the multiplex PCR reads were re-called with MiXCR into one record per CDR3 protein. Of approximately 100,000 distinct CDR3 sequences detected, less than 30% appear once; the ten largest clones hold under 45%. The sequenced material came from glioma tissue, nonneoplastic brain tissue, or PBMCs (not recorded which). The receptors were gathered from a human donor with low-grade glioma or glioblastoma, undergoing nonglioma brain surgery, or in good health (not recorded which).

This clonotype has a count of ten or more. In DNA, the CDR3 is TGTGCCATCAGGGGGGGCCCAGAGGGGGCTTTCTTT. Translation: CAIRGGPEGAFF. The chain couples TRBV10-3 to TRBJ1-1; maybe TRBD1 (6 bases). The ends were cut back, 6 bases at V and 11 bases at J, with 16 bases in the middle. CDR1 is ENHRY, CDR2 SYGVKD, per germline. The CDR3 length is 12 residues.

This clonotype was seen once. V and J are TRBV6-2 or TRBV6-3 and TRBJ2-1, with D perhaps TRBD1 or TRBD2 (6 bases each). Trimming removed 3 bases from V and 7 bases from J, with 10 bases in between. CDR3 size: 13 residues. CDR1 and CDR2 (germline): MNHEY, SVGEGT. Written as DNA, the CDR3 is TGTGCCAGCAGTTATTCGGGGGCTAATGAGCAGTTCTTC. Encoded protein: CASSYSGANEQFF.

This clonotype was observed at least ten times. The CDR3, as DNA: TGTGCCAGTAGTATTTCCGGCTATAGCAATCAGCCCCAGCATTTT. It specifies CASSISGYSNQPQHF. This rearrangement joins TRBV19 to TRBJ1-5; no firm D call. The CDR3 loop spans 15 amino acids. Germline loops: CDR1 LNHDA, CDR2 SQIVND (reference sequence). The V gene lost 3 bases and the J gene lost 0 bases, with 9 bases spanning the gap.

This clonotype has at least ten counts. The chain recombines TRBV24-1 with TRBJ2-2, with D tentatively TRBD1 (5 bases). The V end was cut by 1 base, the J end by 4 bases, with 9 bases between. The CDR3 runs 15 residues. Germline V gene lookup returns CDR1 KGHDR and CDR2 SFDVKD. The CDR3 DNA sequence: TGTGCCACCAGTGATTTCGCAGGGATCACCGGGGAGCTGTTTTTT. It is translated as CATSDFAGITGELFF.

This clonotype was observed at least ten times. V is TRBV20-1 and J is TRBJ2-7, with TRBD1 matching 8 bases. The V gene's germline CDR1 is DFQATT and CDR2 SNEGSKA (reference sequence). The CDR3 has 14 amino acids. The trim removed 6 bases at V and 1 base at J, leaving 8 bases unmatched. The CDR3 nucleotides are TGCAGTGCCCAGGACAGGGAGTCGTCCTACGAGCAGTACTTC. It yields the protein CSAQDRESSYEQYF.

This clonotype has more than one count but fewer than ten. The rearrangement uses TRBV29-1 and TRBJ2-7; the D call may be TRBD1 or TRBD2 (5 bases each). Trimming took off 6 bases at V and 4 bases at J, with 16 bases between the two ends. Germline V gives CDR1 SQVTM, CDR2 ANQGSEA. There are 13 residues in the CDR3. The chain's CDR3 is CSVWTHGGYEQYF. CDR3 in DNA: TGCAGCGTATGGACCCATGGGGGATACGAGCAGTACTTC.

As to this clonotype: A much larger clonotype is one base distant, so this may be a read error. The chain is built from TRBV7-2 and TRBJ2-5; a weak D match, TRBD2 (6 bases). Trimming pared 0 bases from V and 9 bases from J, leaving 8 bases between. Germline CDR1 reads SGHTA; CDR2 reads FQGNSA. CDR3 length: 12 residues. In DNA, the CDR3 is TGTGCCAGCAGCTTAGCCAGGGAGGCCCAGTACTTC. Translated, it gives CASSLAREAQYF. The full variable domain, with the rest looked up from reference TRBV7-2 and TRBJ2-5, is GAGVSQSPSNKVTEKGKDVELRCDPISGHTALYWYRQSLGQGLEFLIYFQGNSAPDKSGLPSDRFSAERTGGSVSTLTIQRTQQEDSAVYLCASSLAREAQYFGPGTRLLVL.

This chain links TRBV4-1 with TRBJ2-5; 14 bases map to TRBD2. The CDR3 is made up of 18 amino acids. Germline CDR1 MGHRA, CDR2 YSYEKL. Trimming removed 1 base from V and 3 bases from J; junction bases left unmatched: 7. The CDR3 loop is CASSQGLAGGPGKETQYF. The CDR3 DNA sequence: TGCGCCAGCAGCCAAGGACTAGCGGGAGGGCCGGGAAAAGAGACCCAGTACTTC.

This clonotype was seen at least ten times. The gene calls are TRBV7-2 and TRBJ1-5, with TRBD1 identical over 8 bases. V shed 2 bases and J 0 bases; nucleotides not matched to a gene: 3. The CDR3 length is 16 residues. Germline V CDR1 and CDR2: SGHTA, FQGNSA. Written as DNA, the CDR3 is TGTGCCAGCAGCTTACACAGGGGGGGTAGCAATCAGCCCCAGCATTTT. It is translated as CASSLHRGGSNQPQHF.

To note about this clonotype: At one end the junction does not follow the germline gene, possibly because of a read error. This chain links TRBV29-1 with TRBJ2-1; D is perhaps TRBD2 (6 bases). The CDR3 runs 13 residues. Germline-derived CDR1 and CDR2 are SQVTM and ANQGSEA. CDR3 nucleotides: TGCAGCGTTGGACGCGGGACCTACAATGGGCAGTTCTTC. Its translation: CSVGRGTYNGQFF.

The chain combines TRBV11-2 with TRBJ2-7, with a possible D match to TRBD2 (6 bases). Germline V gene sequence: CDR1 SGHAT, CDR2 FQNNGV. V was trimmed by 4 bases and J by 9 bases, leaving 13 bases between them. CDR3 length: 12 residues. The CDR3 DNA sequence: TGTGCCAGCAGCTCGGGACTTCCCCGGCAGTACTTC. Amino acid sequence: CASSSGLPRQYF.

In its sample, this clonotype was seen many times. The chain is built from TRBV7-2 and TRBJ1-5; 9 bases match TRBD1. The CDR3 is 15 residues long. CDR1 and CDR2 from the germline V gene are SGHTA and FQGNSA. The junction had 7 bases not matched to a gene; V was cut back by 5 bases and J by 5 bases. CDR3 protein: CASSGRTGEYQPQHF. As DNA, the CDR3 is TGTGCCAGCAGCGGCCGGACAGGGGAGTATCAGCCCCAGCATTTT.

At least ten counts were recorded for this clonotype. V gene TRBV5-4 combines with J gene TRBJ2-3; a weak D match, TRBD2 (5 bases). Trimming shortened V by 6 bases and J by 0 bases, and 8 bases separated the two germline ends. Per the germline V gene, CDR1 is SGHNT and CDR2 is YYREEE (reference sequence). The CDR3 length is 13 residues. CDR3 sequence reads: CASKSGSTDTQYF. DNA for the CDR3: TGTGCCAGCAAGAGCGGCAGCACAGATACGCAGTATTTT.

In regard to this clonotype: This may come from a read error, since a much larger clone is one base off. The chain carries TRBV7-9 and TRBJ2-1; D gene unclear. Per germline, CDR1 SEHNR and CDR2 FQNEAQ (reference sequence). Trimming took off 5 bases at V and 10 bases at J, with 15 bases between the two ends. CDR3 size: 13 residues. The CDR3 DNA is TGTGCCAGCAGCCCCACCTATTCCTACGAGCAGTTCTTC. Translating it yields CASSPTYSYEQFF.

This clonotype was counted at least ten times. The CDR3: CASRIGRLRNTIYF. As DNA, the CDR3 is TGTGCCAGCAGAATTGGACGCCTCAGAAACACCATATATTTT. This sequence joins TRBV28 and TRBJ1-3, with D hard to call. The germline V gene has CDR1 MDHEN and CDR2 SYDVKM. The V end lost 6 bases, the J end lost 5 bases, and 14 bases lay between the germline ends. The CDR3 extends over 14 amino acids.

For this clonotype: A much larger clone lies one base from this, so it may be a read error. The chain combines TRBV5-7 with TRBJ2-3; no clear D gene. TRBV5-7 carries the ORF label, with uncertain function. CDR3 length equals 12 residues. Trimming shortened V by 6 bases and J by 6 bases, and 11 bases separated the two germline ends. This CDR3 reads CASILSPDTQYF. The CDR3 region has the DNA TGTGCCAGCATCTTATCGCCTGATACGCAGTATTTT.

This clonotype was counted ten times or more. This sequence joins TRBV6-5 and TRBJ2-1, with D possibly TRBD2 on 6 matching bases. Trimming cost V 0 bases and J 7 bases, with 10 bases left between them. The germline V gene has CDR1 MNHEY and CDR2 SVGAGI. This CDR3 spans 14 amino acids. DNA for the CDR3: TGTGCCAGCAGTTACTCGGAGGGGAGAAATGAGCAGTTCTTC. It codes for CASSYSEGRNEQFF.

In regard to this clonotype: At one end, the junction sequence differs from germline, possibly due to a read error. This sequence joins TRBV11-3 and TRBJ1-1; 8 bases align to TRBD1. This CDR3 contains 15 residues. Germline V lookup: CDR1 SGHNT, CDR2 YENEEA. The CDR3 DNA is TGTGCCAGCAGCCCAGGAGGACAGGGAACCACTGAAGCTTTCTTC. Translation: CASSPGGQGTTEAFF.

The V gene is TRBV2, the J gene TRBJ2-7, with D possibly matching TRBD2 (6 bases). Trimming left V 6 bases short and J 3 bases short, with 9 bases between. CDR1 SNHLY and CDR2 FYNNEI come from the germline V gene. The CDR3 consists of 12 residues. The CDR3 protein is CASSPTSYEQYF. The DNA of the CDR3 is TGTGCCAGCAGCCCGACTAGCTACGAGCAGTACTTC. The full variable domain, with the rest looked up from reference TRBV2 and TRBJ2-7, is EPEVTQTPSHQVTQMGQEVILRCVPISNHLYFYWYRQILGQKVEFLVSFYNNEISEKSEIFDDQFSVERPDGSNFTLKIRSTKLEDSAMYFCASSPTSYEQYFGPGTRLTVT.

This clonotype was seen many times. The chain links TRBV6-1 to TRBJ2-1, with 9 bases fitting TRBD1. The length of the CDR3 is 14 residues. Per germline, CDR1 MNHNS and CDR2 SASEGT. Trimming at V came to 5 bases and at J to 7 bases, leaving 6 bases not matched to a gene. The CDR3 DNA is TGTGCCAGCAGTTTCGACAGGGGGGGGAATGAGCAGTTCTTC. Encoded protein: CASSFDRGGNEQFF.

For this clonotype: The germline gene is not matched at one end of the junction; a read error may be the cause. This rearrangement joins TRBV4-1 to TRBJ1-1; D is perhaps TRBD1 (6 bases). Germline V lookup: CDR1 MGHRA, CDR2 YSYEKL. The CDR3 is made up of 16 amino acids. CDR3 in amino acids: CASSQAPRGMNTGAFF. CDR3 coding DNA: TGCGCCAGCAGCCAAGCACCCAGGGGAATGAACACTGGAGCTTTCTTT.

This clonotype was seen ten or more times. This chain connects TRBV19 to TRBJ1-1; maybe TRBD1 (5 bases). The V gene's germline CDR1 is LNHDA and CDR2 SQIVND (reference sequence). V was cut by 5 bases and J by 5 bases, with 12 bases left in between. CDR3 length equals 13 residues. The CDR3 reads CASSPTKGTEAFF. CDR3 nucleotides: TGTGCCAGTAGTCCTACTAAGGGGACTGAAGCTTTCTTT.

This clonotype appeared many times. The chain recombines TRBV6-1 with TRBJ2-3, with D tentatively TRBD1 (5 bases). The CDR3 extends over 12 amino acids. Per the germline V gene, CDR1 is MNHNS and CDR2 is SASEGT. V was pared by 10 bases and J by 3 bases, with 11 bases between. In DNA, the CDR3 is TGTGCCATAGGCAGGGATACAGATACGCAGTATTTT. It encodes CAIGRDTDTQYF.

In its sample, this clonotype was seen many times. The chain recombines TRBV4-1 with TRBJ1-1; 8 bases map to TRBD1. Germline V gives CDR1 MGHRA, CDR2 YSYEKL. V was pared by 2 bases and J by 2 bases, with 4 bases of the junction left unmatched. The CDR3 is 15 amino acids. The CDR3 here is CASSQMTGVNTEAFF. CDR3 bases: TGCGCCAGCAGCCAAATGACAGGGGTTAACACTGAAGCTTTCTTT.

For this clonotype: This sequence may be a read error, since a much larger clone differs from it by one base. The gene calls are TRBV6-1 and TRBJ2-7, with D tentatively TRBD2 (5 bases). The V gene's germline CDR1 is MNHNS and CDR2 SASEGT. The length of the CDR3 is 13 residues. The CDR3 is CDISQLDYSEQYF. CDR3 coding DNA: TGTGACATCAGTCAACTTGACTACTCCGAGCAGTACTTC.

There are many counts of this clonotype. The chain employs TRBV4-1 and TRBJ2-5; D gene ambiguous. V was shortened by 5 bases and J by 5 bases, with 12 bases between the two germline ends. The CDR3 totals 13 residues. Germline CDR1 MGHRA, CDR2 YSYEKL. CDR3 sequence: CASSSLPEETQYF. The CDR3 nucleotides are TGCGCCAGCAGCTCCCTCCCCGAGGAGACCCAGTACTTC.

There are a few counts of this clonotype. The V call is TRBV3-1, the J call TRBJ2-1; D gene ambiguous. Trimming left V 0 bases short and J 0 bases short, with 6 bases between. The CDR3 covers 15 residues. Per the germline V gene, CDR1 is LGHDT and CDR2 is YNNKEL (reference sequence). The CDR3 spells CASSQELYSYNEQFF. The CDR3 DNA reads TGTGCCAGCAGCCAAGAGCTATACTCCTACAATGAGCAGTTCTTC.

To note about this clonotype: A much larger clonotype is one base distant, so this may be a read error. The chain recombines TRBV7-2 with TRBJ2-1; D is unclear. The CDR3 covers 15 residues. The germline gives CDR1 SGHTA, CDR2 FQGNSA. V lost 3 bases to trimming and J lost 1 base, with 10 bases between them. CDR3: CASSLWVGSYNEQFF. DNA of the CDR3: TGTGCCAGCAGCTTGTGGGTGGGGTCCTACAATGAGCAGTTCTTC. Complete variable domain (other parts from reference TRBV7-2 and TRBJ2-1): GAGVSQSPSNKVTEKGKDVELRCDPISGHTALYWYRQSLGQGLEFLIYFQGNSAPDKSGLPSDRFSAERTGGSVSTLTIQRTQQEDSAVYLCASSLWVGSYNEQFFGPGTRLTVL.

For this clonotype: One junction end disagrees with the germline gene, perhaps due to a read error. The V gene is TRBV3-1, the J gene TRBJ2-5, with 9 bases lining up with TRBD2. CDR3 length: 14 residues. Per the germline V gene, CDR1 is LGHDT and CDR2 is YNNKEL (reference sequence). The CDR3 sequence: CASSQLAGEEAQYF. The CDR3 region has the DNA TGTGCCAGCAGCCAATTAGCGGGAGAAGAGGCCCAGTACTTC.

This clonotype was counted many times. The rearrangement joins TRBV24-1 to TRBJ2-1; D remains unclear. V was shortened by 5 bases and J by 9 bases, with 7 bases between the two germline ends. The CDR3 contains 11 residues. Germline lookup yields CDR1 KGHDR and CDR2 SFDVKD. CDR3 DNA sequence: TGTGCCACCAGTGCGGCCTTTGAGCAGTTCTTC. Translated: CATSAAFEQFF.

This clonotype was observed many times. V gene TRBV4-3 combines with J gene TRBJ1-5; D is unresolved. Trimming removed 1 base from V and 4 bases from J, with 11 bases in between. The V gene's germline CDR1 is LGHNA and CDR2 YSLEER. The CDR3 consists of 15 residues. The CDR3, as DNA: TGCGCCAGCAGCCAAGGCAGATTAACTAATCAGCCCCAGCATTTT. This translates into CASSQGRLTNQPQHF.